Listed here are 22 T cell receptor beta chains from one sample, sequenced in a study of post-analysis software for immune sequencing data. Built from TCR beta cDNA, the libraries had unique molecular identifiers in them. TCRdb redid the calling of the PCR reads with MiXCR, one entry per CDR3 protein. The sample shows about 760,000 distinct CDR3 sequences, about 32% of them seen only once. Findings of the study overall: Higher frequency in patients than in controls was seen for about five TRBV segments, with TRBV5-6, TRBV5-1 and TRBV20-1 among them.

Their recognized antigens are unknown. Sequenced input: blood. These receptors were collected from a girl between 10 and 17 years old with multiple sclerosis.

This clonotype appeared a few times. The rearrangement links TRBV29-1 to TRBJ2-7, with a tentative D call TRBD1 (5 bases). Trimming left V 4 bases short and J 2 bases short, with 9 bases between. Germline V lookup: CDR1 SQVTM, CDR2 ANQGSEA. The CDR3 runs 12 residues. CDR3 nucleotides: TGCAGCGTTGCCAGGGCCCCCTACGAGCAGTACTTC. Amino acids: CSVARAPYEQYF.

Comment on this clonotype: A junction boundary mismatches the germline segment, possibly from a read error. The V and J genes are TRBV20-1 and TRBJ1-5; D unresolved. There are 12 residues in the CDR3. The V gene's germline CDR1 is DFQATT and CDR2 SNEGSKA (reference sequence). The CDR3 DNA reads TGCAGGGCTAGAGGTGGGTTGCAGCCCCAGCATTTT. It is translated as CRARGGLQPQHF.

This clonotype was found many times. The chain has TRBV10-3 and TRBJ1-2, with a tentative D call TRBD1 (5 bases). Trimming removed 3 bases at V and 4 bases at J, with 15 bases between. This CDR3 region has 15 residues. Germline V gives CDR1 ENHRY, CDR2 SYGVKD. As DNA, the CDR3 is TGTGCCATCAGTGATGGGGCAGGGAAGGGCTATGGCTACACCTTC. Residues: CAISDGAGKGYGYTF.

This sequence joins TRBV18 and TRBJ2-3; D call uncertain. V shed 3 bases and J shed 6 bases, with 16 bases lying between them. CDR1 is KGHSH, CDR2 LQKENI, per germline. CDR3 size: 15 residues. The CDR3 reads CASSPPAPNLDTQYF. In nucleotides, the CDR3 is TGTGCCAGCTCACCGCCAGCGCCTAATTTGGATACGCAGTATTTT.

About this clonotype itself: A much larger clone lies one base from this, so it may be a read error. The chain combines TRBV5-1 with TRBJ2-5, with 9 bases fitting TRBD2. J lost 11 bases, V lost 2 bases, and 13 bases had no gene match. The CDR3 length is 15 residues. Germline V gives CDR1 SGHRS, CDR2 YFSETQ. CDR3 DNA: TGCGCCAGCAGCTTTCGAGCGGGGGGCCGGGATGAGCAGTACTTC. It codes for CASSFRAGGRDEQYF.

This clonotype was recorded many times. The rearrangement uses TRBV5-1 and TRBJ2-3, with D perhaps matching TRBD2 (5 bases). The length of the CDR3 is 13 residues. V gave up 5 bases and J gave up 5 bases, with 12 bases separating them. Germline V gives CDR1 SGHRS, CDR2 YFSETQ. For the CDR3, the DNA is TGCGCCAGCAGTTCTGGGAGTGTAGATACGCAGTATTTT. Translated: CASSSGSVDTQYF.

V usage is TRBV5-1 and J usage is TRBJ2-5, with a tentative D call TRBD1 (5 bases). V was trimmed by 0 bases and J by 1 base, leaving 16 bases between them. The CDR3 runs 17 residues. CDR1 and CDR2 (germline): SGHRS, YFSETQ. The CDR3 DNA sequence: TGCGCCAGCAGCTTGGGGGCAGGGCGAACATCCCAAGAGACCCAGTACTTC. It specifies CASSLGAGRTSQETQYF.

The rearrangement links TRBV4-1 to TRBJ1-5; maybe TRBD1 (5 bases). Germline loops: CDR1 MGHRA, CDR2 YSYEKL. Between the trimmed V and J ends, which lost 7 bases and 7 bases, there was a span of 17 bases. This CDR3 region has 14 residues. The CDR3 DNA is TGCGCCAGCAACCCGAGGGGCACTCGCCAGCCCCAGCATTTT. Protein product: CASNPRGTRQPQHF.

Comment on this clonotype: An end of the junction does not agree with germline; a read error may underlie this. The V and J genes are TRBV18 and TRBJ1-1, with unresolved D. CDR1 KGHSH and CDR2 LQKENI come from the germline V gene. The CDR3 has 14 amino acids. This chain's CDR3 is CASPPVRMNTEAFF. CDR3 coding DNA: TGTGCCAGCCCACCAGTGCGCATGAACACTGAAGCTTTCTTT. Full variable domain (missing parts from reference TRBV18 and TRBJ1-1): NAGVMQNPRHLVRRRGQEARLRCSPMKGHSHVYWYRQLPEEGLKFMVYLQKENIIDESGMPKERFSAEFPKEGPSILRIQQVVRGDSAAYFCASPPVRMNTEAFFGQGTRLTVV.

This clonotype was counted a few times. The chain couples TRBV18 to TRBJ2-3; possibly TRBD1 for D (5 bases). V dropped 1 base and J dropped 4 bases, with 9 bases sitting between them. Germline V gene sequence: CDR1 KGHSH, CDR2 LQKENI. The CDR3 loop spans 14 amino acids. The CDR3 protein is CASSPRRAPDTQYF. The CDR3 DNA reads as TGTGCCAGCTCACCACGCAGGGCCCCAGATACGCAGTATTTT. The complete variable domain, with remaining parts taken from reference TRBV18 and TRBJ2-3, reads NAGVMQNPRHLVRRRGQEARLRCSPMKGHSHVYWYRQLPEEGLKFMVYLQKENIIDESGMPKERFSAEFPKEGPSILRIQQVVRGDSAAYFCASSPRRAPDTQYFGPGTRLTVL.

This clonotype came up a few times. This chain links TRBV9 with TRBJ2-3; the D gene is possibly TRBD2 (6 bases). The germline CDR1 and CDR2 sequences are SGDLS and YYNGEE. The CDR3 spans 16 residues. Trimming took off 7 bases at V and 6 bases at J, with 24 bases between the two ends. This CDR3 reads CASPGGAATPEDTQYF. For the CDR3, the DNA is TGTGCCAGCCCCGGGGGAGCGGCGACACCCGAGGATACGCAGTATTTT.

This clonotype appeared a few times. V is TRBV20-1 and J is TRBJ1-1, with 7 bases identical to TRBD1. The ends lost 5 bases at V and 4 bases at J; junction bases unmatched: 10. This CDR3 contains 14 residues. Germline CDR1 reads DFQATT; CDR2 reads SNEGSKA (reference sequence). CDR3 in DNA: TGCAGTGCTTCGCGGCCAGGGGGGGTCACTGAAGCTTTCTTT. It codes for CSASRPGGVTEAFF.

This chain's CDR3 is CASSRDYYTDTQYF. CDR3 DNA: TGTGCCAGCAGCCGGGACTATTACACAGATACGCAGTATTTT. The rearrangement links TRBV7-2 to TRBJ2-3; 7 positions agree with TRBD2. V shed 5 bases, J shed 2 bases, and the junction held 4 bases outside the gene matches. The CDR3 totals 14 residues. Germline loops: CDR1 SGHTA, CDR2 FQGNSA. The full variable domain, completed using reference TRBV7-2 and TRBJ2-3, is GAGVSQSPSNKVTEKGKDVELRCDPISGHTALYWYRQSLGQGLEFLIYFQGNSAPDKSGLPSDRFSAERTGGSVSTLTIQRTQQEDSAVYLCASSRDYYTDTQYFGPGTRLTVL.

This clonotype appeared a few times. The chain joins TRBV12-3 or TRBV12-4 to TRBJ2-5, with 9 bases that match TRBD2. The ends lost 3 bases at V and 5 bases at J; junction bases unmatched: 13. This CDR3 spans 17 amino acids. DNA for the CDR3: TGTGCCAGCAGTTTCGGGCTAGCGGGATCAACGGGGGAGACCCAGTACTTC. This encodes CASSFGLAGSTGETQYF.

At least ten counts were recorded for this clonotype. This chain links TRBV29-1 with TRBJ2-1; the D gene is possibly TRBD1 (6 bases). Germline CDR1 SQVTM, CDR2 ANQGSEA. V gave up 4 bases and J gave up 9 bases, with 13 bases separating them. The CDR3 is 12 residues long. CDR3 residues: CSVAQGMGEQFF. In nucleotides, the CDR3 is TGCAGCGTTGCCCAGGGGATGGGTGAGCAGTTCTTC.

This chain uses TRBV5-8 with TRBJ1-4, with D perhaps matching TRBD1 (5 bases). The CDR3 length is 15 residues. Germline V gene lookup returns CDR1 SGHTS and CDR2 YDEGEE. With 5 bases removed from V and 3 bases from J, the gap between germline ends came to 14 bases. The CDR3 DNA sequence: TGTGCCAGCAGTCCGGGGACGGCTTCTAATGAAAAACTGTTTTTT. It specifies CASSPGTASNEKLFF.

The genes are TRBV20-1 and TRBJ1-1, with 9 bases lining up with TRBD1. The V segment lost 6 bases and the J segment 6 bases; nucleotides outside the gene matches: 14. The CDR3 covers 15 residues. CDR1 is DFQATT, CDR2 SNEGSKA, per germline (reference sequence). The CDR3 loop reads CSALPGQGPRAEAFF. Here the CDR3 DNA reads TGCAGTGCCCTACCGGGACAGGGTCCTCGGGCTGAAGCTTTCTTT.

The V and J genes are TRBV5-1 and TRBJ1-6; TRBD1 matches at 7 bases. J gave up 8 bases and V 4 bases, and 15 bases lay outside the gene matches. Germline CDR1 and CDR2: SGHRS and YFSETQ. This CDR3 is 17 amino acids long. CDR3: CASSTNRGGTVYSPLHF. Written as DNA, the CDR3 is TGCGCCAGCAGCACAAACAGGGGAGGCACCGTTTATTCACCCCTCCACTTT.

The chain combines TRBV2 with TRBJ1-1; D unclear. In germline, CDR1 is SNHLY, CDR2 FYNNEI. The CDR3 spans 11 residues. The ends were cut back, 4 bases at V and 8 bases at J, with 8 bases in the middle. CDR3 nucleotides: TGTGCCAGCAGTGTAAAGAGAGAAGCTTTCTTT. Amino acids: CASSVKREAFF.

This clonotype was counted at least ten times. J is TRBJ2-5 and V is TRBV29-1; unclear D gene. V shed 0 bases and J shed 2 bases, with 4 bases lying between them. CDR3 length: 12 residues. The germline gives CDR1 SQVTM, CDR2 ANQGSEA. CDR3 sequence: CSVEENQETQYF. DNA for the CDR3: TGCAGCGTTGAAGAAAATCAAGAGACCCAGTACTTC.

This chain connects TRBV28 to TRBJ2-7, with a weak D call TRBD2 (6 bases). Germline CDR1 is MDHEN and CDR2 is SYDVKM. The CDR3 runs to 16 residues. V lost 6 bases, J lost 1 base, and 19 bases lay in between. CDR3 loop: CASRRYFDGSSYEQYF. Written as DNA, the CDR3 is TGTGCCAGCAGGCGATACTTCGACGGGAGTTCCTACGAGCAGTACTTC.

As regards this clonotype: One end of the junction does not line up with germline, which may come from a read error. The CDR3, as DNA: TGCAGTGCGAGAGGCCAAGACCGCTATGGCTACACCTTC. Its protein product is CSARGQDRYGYTF. The chain carries TRBV20-1 and TRBJ1-2; D is uncertain. The CDR3 is 13 amino acids. Germline-derived CDR1 and CDR2 are DFQATT and SNEGSKA (reference sequence).